This T cell receptor (beta chain) was profiled in a study of blood T cell repertoires in COVID-19. Study background: Acute and convalescent COVID-19 specimens originated in the United States, Italy and Spain. From T cells, B-cell-depleted T cells, or PBMCs came the material, which was cDNA or gDNA.

Original data processing: Reference gene primer amplification gave nucleated cell count estimates. This table comes from immunoSEQ multiplex PCR, and its TCRdb copy is limited to in-frame clones, with some not included. D and trimming come from the DNA, and the V and J calls and clone size come from that table. The sample has about 280,000 clones, around 86% seen once. The origin of this receptor is a woman aged 25 to 39 who had recovered from COVID-19. Material for sequencing was peripheral blood.

DNA of the CDR3: TGCGCCAGCAGCCCCGGGGGCGGACAGGGCCACGAGCAGTACTTC. Its translation is CASSPGGGQGHEQYF. The V and J genes are TRBV4-1 and TRBJ2-7; 8 bases match TRBD1. Germline trimming cut 4 bases from V and 5 bases from J; bases unmatched to any gene: 10. Germline CDR1 is MGHRA and CDR2 is YSYEKL. The length of the CDR3 is 15 residues.